These 13 T cell receptor beta chains share one sample of origin, sequenced in a study of blood T cell repertoires in COVID-19. This table comes from immunoSEQ multiplex PCR, and its TCRdb copy is limited to in-frame clones, with some not included. This table holds roughly 200,000 clones, more than 75% found once. The source material was peripheral blood. The receptor set was obtained from a woman in her late teens or twenties who had recovered from COVID-19.

This chain uses TRBV27 with TRBJ2-7; D call uncertain. This CDR3 has 13 amino acids. The V end was cut by 5 bases, the J end by 6 bases, with 14 bases between. CDR1 and CDR2 (germline): MNHEY, SMNVEV (reference sequence). CDR3 coding DNA: TGTGCCAGCAGTATATTGTGGCCCCGCGAGCAGTACTTC. Residues: CASSILWPREQYF.

This sequence joins TRBV5-6 and TRBJ2-1; tentative D call: TRBD1 (6 bases). CDR3 length equals 15 residues. The germline V gene has CDR1 SGHDT and CDR2 YYEEEE. Trimming left V 2 bases short and J 2 bases short, with 11 bases between. The CDR3 nucleotides read TGTGCCAGCAGCTTTCTACAGGGAACCTACAATGAGCAGTTCTTC. Encoded protein: CASSFLQGTYNEQFF.

DNA of the CDR3: TGTGCCAGCAAGATCGGGACAGGGCCTAGCAATGAGCAGTTCTTC. Translating gives CASKIGTGPSNEQFF. The genes are TRBV9 and TRBJ2-1; 9 bases agree with TRBD1. The CDR3 is 15 amino acids. V shed 6 bases, J shed 6 bases, and the junction held 10 bases outside the gene matches. The germline V gene has CDR1 SGDLS and CDR2 YYNGEE.

In its sample, this clone was seen once. This chain uses TRBV19 with TRBJ2-3; 10 bases map to TRBD1. The CDR3 has 15 residues. V lost 5 bases and J lost 6; bases outside the gene matches: 8. CDR1 and CDR2 (germline): LNHDA, SQIVND (reference sequence). The CDR3 loop reads CASSLTGGLPDTQYF. In DNA form, the CDR3 reads TGTGCCAGTAGTTTGACAGGGGGCCTCCCGGATACGCAGTATTTT.

The chain couples TRBV7-3 to TRBJ1-2; D uncertain. Per germline, CDR1 SGHTA and CDR2 FQGTGA. The CDR3 has 13 residues. Trimming stripped 4 bases from V and 2 bases from J, with 8 bases between. The CDR3 DNA reads as TGTGCCAGCAGCTCCAACTCCAACTATGGCTACACCTTC. Its translation: CASSSNSNYGYTF.

This clone has at least ten counts. This chain uses TRBV4-3 with TRBJ2-2, with D possibly TRBD2 on 6 matching bases. The CDR3 is made up of 15 amino acids. Germline CDR1 is LGHNA and CDR2 is YSLEER. The V gene lost 0 bases and the J gene lost 5 bases, with 10 bases spanning the gap. In DNA form, the CDR3 reads TGCGCCAGCAGCCAAGAATTCGGGGGTACCGGGGAGCTGTTTTTT. Residues: CASSQEFGGTGELFF.

The rearrangement joins TRBV18 to TRBJ2-7; possible D gene TRBD1, 6 bases. CDR3 length: 12 residues. Trimming left V 3 bases short and J 4 bases short, with 7 bases between. CDR1 KGHSH and CDR2 LQKENI come from the germline V gene. This CDR3 reads CASSPGQYEQYV. The CDR3 nucleotides read TGTGCCAGCTCACCCGGACAGTACGAGCAGTACGTC.

The V gene is TRBV2, the J gene TRBJ1-3; no clear D gene. V was shortened by 1 base and J by 0 bases, with 7 bases between the two germline ends. The germline V gene has CDR1 SNHLY and CDR2 FYNNEI. There are 15 residues in the CDR3. CDR3 sequence reads: CASSEGRFSGNTIYF. For the CDR3, the DNA is TGTGCCAGCAGTGAAGGGAGATTCTCTGGAAACACCATATATTTT.

The rearrangement links TRBV3-1 (or the pseudogene TRBV3-2) to TRBJ2-1, with 12 bases matching TRBD2. Germline V gene lookup returns CDR1 LGHDT and CDR2 YNNKEL (reference sequence). The CDR3 sequence is 15 residues long. Trimming at V came to 5 bases and at J to 5 bases, leaving 4 bases not matched to a gene. The CDR3 bases are TGTGCCAGCAGCAACCTAGCGGGAGGGGACAATGAGCAGTTCTTC. Translated, it gives CASSNLAGGDNEQFF.

The chain is built from TRBV12-3 or TRBV12-4 and TRBJ1-5; D remains unclear. Trimming removed 1 base from V and 5 bases from J, with 6 bases in between. CDR3 length: 13 residues. The CDR3 sequence is CASSLERDQPQHF. In DNA form, the CDR3 reads TGTGCCAGCAGTTTAGAACGGGATCAGCCCCAGCATTTT.

The chain joins TRBV6-5 to TRBJ2-3, with D possibly being TRBD2 (6 bases). Trimming left V 6 bases short and J 2 bases short, with 12 bases between. Germline CDR1 is MNHEY and CDR2 is SVGAGI. The CDR3 runs to 14 residues. CDR3 nucleotide sequence: TGTGCCAGCAGGCGGACTATCTACACAGATACGCAGTATTTT. It is translated as CASRRTIYTDTQYF.

The rearrangement joins TRBV12-3 or TRBV12-4 to TRBJ2-5; D is ambiguous. Trimming removed 3 bases at V and 9 bases at J, with 11 bases between. The CDR3 totals 12 residues. CDR3 sequence reads: CASSFNTQAQYF. CDR3 bases: TGTGCCAGCAGTTTCAACACCCAGGCCCAGTACTTC.

J is TRBJ2-1 and V is TRBV3-1 (or the pseudogene TRBV3-2), with unresolved D. Per the germline V gene, CDR1 is LGHDT and CDR2 is YNNKEL (reference sequence). The CDR3 runs to 11 residues. V dropped 2 bases and J dropped 11 bases, with 7 bases sitting between them. CDR3 sequence (DNA): TGTGCCAGCAGCCAATTGAGAAAGCAGTTCTTC. This encodes CASSQLRKQFF.